This TCR beta chain was recovered during a study of TIL therapy for anti-PD-1-resistant metastatic lung cancer. CDR3 length: 14 amino acids. V lost 5 bases, J lost 2 bases, and 13 bases lay in between. From germline, CDR1 is SEHNR and CDR2 FQNEAQ (reference sequence). The libraries were made with immunoSEQ v3. TCRdb's copy holds only in-frame clones and misses some; the assay was immunoSEQ multiplex PCR. The sample records more than 55,000 clones, 69% being singletons. Time point described: pre-treatment sample, taken before nivolumab and TIL therapy. This chain links TRBV7-9 with TRBJ2-7; TRBD2 is a possible D gene (6 bases). The sample in question was blood, obtained at baseline. The receptor was isolated from a person aged 25 to 85 with non-small cell lung cancer. The CDR3, as DNA: TGTGCCAGCAGCGGTCATCCGGGAGCCTACGAGCAGTACTTC. Translated, it gives CASSGHPGAYEQYF.